This T cell receptor beta chain is drawn from a study of blood T cell repertoires in COVID-19. Study-level information: PBMCs, B-cell-depleted T cells, or T cells were the source of the cDNA or gDNA that made up the material.

The CDR3 contains 15 residues. The germline gives CDR1 LGHNA, CDR2 YNFKEQ. After removal of 0 bases from V and 10 bases from J, the junction contained 6 bases not matched to a gene. Authors' data handling: Amplifying reference gene primers gave estimates of nucleated cell counts. Some clones are missing from TCRdb's copy, which holds only in-frame ones; the method was immunoSEQ multiplex PCR. That table is the source of V, J and clone size, and D and trimming were worked out from the DNA. In the table there are 100,000 to 150,000 clones, 86% of which are singletons. During active infection, Seattle patients enrolled and were then monitored through disease.

Input material: peripheral blood. This clonotype originated in a woman aged 65 to 85 with COVID-19, enrolled during active disease. The chain employs TRBV4-2 and TRBJ1-6; TRBD1 agrees at 7 bases. This CDR3 is CASSQEILTGSPLHF. CDR3 nucleotides: TGTGCCAGCAGCCAAGAGATCCTGACAGGGTCACCCCTCCACTTT.